This is a list of T cell receptor beta chains from one sample in a study of blood T cell repertoires in COVID-19. Profiled with immunoSEQ multiplex PCR; TCRdb holds only in-frame clones, not every one. The sample carries around 80,000 clones, 70% to 90% recorded once. The sample comprised peripheral blood. The receptors here all came from a man between 45 and 60 years old with COVID-19, enrolled during active disease. CDR3s include the opening cysteine and the closing phenylalanine or tryptophan. The order of the fields is D gene, clone size, V gene, J gene, CDR3 protein, CDR3 DNA. A D gene is named only where the DNA matches it firmly. Expanded clones get a size class; other rows say once, few or many, or leave the size out.

>-|-|TRBV7-3|TRBJ2-6
CASSPWGPTRASGANVLTF
TGTGCCAGCAGCCCGTGGGGGCCTACCCGAGCCTCTGGGGCCAACGTCCTGACTTTC
>-|-|TRBV19|TRBJ2-7
CASSTGGYEQYF
TGTGCCAGCAGTACCGGAGGCTACGAGCAGTACTTC
>-|-|TRBV5-1|TRBJ1-2
CASSLAGGTNYGYTF
TGCGCCAGCAGCTTGGCCGGGGGGACGAACTATGGCTACACCTTC
>-|few|TRBV6-5|TRBJ1-4
CASSKRGSREKLFF
TGTGCCAGCAGTAAACGAGGTTCGCGGGAAAAACTGTTTTTT
>-|-|TRBV24-1|TRBJ2-1
CATRTRYNEQFF
TGTGCCACCAGAACTAGGTACAATGAGCAGTTCTTC
>-|once|TRBV15|TRBJ2-7
CATSRGQITYEQYF
TGTGCCACCAGCAGAGGACAGATTACCTACGAGCAGTACTTC
>-|-|TRBV30|TRBJ1-1
CAWDRILSEAFF
TGTGCCTGGGACAGGATTCTATCTGAAGCTTTCTTT
>-|few|TRBV19|TRBJ1-2
CASSTTGSRSPSGYTF
TGTGCCAGTAGTACCACAGGTTCCCGGAGCCCAAGTGGCTACACCTTC
>TRBD2|-|TRBV2|TRBJ2-1
CASSEQAGNEQFF
TGTGCCAGCAGTGAACAAGCGGGGAATGAGCAGTTCTTC
>-|-|TRBV12-2|TRBJ2-1
CASRPIRDSKQFF
TGTGCAAGTCGCCCCATCCGGGACAGTAAGCAGTTCTTC
>-|-|TRBV5-6|TRBJ2-3
CASSLGGGSTDTQYF
TGTGCCAGCAGCTTGGGAGGAGGCAGCACAGATACGCAGTATTTT